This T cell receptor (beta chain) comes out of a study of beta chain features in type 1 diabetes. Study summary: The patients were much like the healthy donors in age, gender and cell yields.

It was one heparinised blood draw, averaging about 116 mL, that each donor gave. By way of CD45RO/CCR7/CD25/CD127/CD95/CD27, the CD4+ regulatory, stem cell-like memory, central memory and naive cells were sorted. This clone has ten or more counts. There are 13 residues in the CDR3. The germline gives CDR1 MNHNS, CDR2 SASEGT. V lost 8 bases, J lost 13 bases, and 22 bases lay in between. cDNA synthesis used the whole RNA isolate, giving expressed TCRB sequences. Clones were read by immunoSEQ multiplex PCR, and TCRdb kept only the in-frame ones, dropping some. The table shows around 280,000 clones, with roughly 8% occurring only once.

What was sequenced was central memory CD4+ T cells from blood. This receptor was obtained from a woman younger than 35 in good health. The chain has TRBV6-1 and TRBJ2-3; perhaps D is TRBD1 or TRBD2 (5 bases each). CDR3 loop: CASWVDGAGLKYF. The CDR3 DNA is TGTGCCAGCTGGGTGGACGGGGCAGGCTTAAAGTATTTT.